This TCR beta chain was documented in a study of early T cells in non-severe SARS-CoV-2 infection (dated by TCRdb to about 2021). For the study in its entirety: Because TCR sequencing was done on bulk RNA from unsorted whole blood, the alpha and beta chains could not be paired. The paper's findings and limits, for the study overall: VDJdb matching was skewed toward anti-spike CD8 responses and likely underestimated virus-specific expansions, missing private and CD4 specificities.

Note on this clonotype: It has no known antigen specificity. No base-level quality is on record; no much larger clone is a single base apart.

Receptor amplification or capture employed 5' RACE. TCRdb records NextSeq 500 as the sequencer. To correct for sequencing error and PCR bias, the TCR library protocol tagged individual cDNA molecules with unique molecular identifiers. TCR alpha and beta chains were both sequenced, and the abundances of alpha and beta sequences in each sample were closely correlated with each other. In the source study's methods: V gene, J gene and CDR3 annotation of TCR sequences was performed with Decombinator V4. Expanded TCRs were defined as changing significantly between any two time points under a Poisson model with p below 0.0001. TCR abundances were normalised to the total number of TCRs sequenced per sample and were expressed as counts per million. VDJdb, accessed 1 November 2021, was searched for CMV, EBV and SARS-CoV-2 annotated TCRs, excluding TCRs annotated for multiple antigens. TCRdb trimmed the raw reads at Q25, called clones with MiXCR and kept productive beta chains. Rows are unified per CDR3 protein, each entry keeping the most common DNA and genes. The V and J calls here are based on TCRdb, not the publication. Present in this sample are about 37,000 distinct CDR3 sequences, 7.9% of which were seen just once. 9.5% to 15% of the sample is held by the ten biggest clonotypes.

Set within a cohort of healthcare workers in London, UK, this nested case-control study involved weekly PCR testing of nasopharyngeal swabs along with blood sampling. Healthcare workers were recruited during the week of the UK lockdown, between 23 and 31 March 2020, and followed weekly for up to roughly 15 weeks. The sample was whole blood, taken at baseline. This receptor was taken from an adult who was a healthcare worker with PCR-confirmed SARS-CoV-2 infection or an uninfected control (not recorded which).

In nucleotide form, the sequence is TGTGCCAGCAGTTCCGGGGCGCGGACCGGGGAGCTGTTTTTT. This encodes CASSSGARTGELFF. Recombination connected TRBV2 to TRBJ2-2, with a tentative D call of TRBD1 or TRBD2, each matching 5 bases. CDR1 and CDR2 were assigned from the germline V gene as SNHLY and FYNNEI. V is clipped by 5 bases and J by 5 bases, and the sequence between their germline boundaries is 12 bases long. Reading from cysteine to phenylalanine, the CDR3 counts 14 amino acids. The retained sequence is limited to the CDR3, 42 bases, with the frame set at the first base.